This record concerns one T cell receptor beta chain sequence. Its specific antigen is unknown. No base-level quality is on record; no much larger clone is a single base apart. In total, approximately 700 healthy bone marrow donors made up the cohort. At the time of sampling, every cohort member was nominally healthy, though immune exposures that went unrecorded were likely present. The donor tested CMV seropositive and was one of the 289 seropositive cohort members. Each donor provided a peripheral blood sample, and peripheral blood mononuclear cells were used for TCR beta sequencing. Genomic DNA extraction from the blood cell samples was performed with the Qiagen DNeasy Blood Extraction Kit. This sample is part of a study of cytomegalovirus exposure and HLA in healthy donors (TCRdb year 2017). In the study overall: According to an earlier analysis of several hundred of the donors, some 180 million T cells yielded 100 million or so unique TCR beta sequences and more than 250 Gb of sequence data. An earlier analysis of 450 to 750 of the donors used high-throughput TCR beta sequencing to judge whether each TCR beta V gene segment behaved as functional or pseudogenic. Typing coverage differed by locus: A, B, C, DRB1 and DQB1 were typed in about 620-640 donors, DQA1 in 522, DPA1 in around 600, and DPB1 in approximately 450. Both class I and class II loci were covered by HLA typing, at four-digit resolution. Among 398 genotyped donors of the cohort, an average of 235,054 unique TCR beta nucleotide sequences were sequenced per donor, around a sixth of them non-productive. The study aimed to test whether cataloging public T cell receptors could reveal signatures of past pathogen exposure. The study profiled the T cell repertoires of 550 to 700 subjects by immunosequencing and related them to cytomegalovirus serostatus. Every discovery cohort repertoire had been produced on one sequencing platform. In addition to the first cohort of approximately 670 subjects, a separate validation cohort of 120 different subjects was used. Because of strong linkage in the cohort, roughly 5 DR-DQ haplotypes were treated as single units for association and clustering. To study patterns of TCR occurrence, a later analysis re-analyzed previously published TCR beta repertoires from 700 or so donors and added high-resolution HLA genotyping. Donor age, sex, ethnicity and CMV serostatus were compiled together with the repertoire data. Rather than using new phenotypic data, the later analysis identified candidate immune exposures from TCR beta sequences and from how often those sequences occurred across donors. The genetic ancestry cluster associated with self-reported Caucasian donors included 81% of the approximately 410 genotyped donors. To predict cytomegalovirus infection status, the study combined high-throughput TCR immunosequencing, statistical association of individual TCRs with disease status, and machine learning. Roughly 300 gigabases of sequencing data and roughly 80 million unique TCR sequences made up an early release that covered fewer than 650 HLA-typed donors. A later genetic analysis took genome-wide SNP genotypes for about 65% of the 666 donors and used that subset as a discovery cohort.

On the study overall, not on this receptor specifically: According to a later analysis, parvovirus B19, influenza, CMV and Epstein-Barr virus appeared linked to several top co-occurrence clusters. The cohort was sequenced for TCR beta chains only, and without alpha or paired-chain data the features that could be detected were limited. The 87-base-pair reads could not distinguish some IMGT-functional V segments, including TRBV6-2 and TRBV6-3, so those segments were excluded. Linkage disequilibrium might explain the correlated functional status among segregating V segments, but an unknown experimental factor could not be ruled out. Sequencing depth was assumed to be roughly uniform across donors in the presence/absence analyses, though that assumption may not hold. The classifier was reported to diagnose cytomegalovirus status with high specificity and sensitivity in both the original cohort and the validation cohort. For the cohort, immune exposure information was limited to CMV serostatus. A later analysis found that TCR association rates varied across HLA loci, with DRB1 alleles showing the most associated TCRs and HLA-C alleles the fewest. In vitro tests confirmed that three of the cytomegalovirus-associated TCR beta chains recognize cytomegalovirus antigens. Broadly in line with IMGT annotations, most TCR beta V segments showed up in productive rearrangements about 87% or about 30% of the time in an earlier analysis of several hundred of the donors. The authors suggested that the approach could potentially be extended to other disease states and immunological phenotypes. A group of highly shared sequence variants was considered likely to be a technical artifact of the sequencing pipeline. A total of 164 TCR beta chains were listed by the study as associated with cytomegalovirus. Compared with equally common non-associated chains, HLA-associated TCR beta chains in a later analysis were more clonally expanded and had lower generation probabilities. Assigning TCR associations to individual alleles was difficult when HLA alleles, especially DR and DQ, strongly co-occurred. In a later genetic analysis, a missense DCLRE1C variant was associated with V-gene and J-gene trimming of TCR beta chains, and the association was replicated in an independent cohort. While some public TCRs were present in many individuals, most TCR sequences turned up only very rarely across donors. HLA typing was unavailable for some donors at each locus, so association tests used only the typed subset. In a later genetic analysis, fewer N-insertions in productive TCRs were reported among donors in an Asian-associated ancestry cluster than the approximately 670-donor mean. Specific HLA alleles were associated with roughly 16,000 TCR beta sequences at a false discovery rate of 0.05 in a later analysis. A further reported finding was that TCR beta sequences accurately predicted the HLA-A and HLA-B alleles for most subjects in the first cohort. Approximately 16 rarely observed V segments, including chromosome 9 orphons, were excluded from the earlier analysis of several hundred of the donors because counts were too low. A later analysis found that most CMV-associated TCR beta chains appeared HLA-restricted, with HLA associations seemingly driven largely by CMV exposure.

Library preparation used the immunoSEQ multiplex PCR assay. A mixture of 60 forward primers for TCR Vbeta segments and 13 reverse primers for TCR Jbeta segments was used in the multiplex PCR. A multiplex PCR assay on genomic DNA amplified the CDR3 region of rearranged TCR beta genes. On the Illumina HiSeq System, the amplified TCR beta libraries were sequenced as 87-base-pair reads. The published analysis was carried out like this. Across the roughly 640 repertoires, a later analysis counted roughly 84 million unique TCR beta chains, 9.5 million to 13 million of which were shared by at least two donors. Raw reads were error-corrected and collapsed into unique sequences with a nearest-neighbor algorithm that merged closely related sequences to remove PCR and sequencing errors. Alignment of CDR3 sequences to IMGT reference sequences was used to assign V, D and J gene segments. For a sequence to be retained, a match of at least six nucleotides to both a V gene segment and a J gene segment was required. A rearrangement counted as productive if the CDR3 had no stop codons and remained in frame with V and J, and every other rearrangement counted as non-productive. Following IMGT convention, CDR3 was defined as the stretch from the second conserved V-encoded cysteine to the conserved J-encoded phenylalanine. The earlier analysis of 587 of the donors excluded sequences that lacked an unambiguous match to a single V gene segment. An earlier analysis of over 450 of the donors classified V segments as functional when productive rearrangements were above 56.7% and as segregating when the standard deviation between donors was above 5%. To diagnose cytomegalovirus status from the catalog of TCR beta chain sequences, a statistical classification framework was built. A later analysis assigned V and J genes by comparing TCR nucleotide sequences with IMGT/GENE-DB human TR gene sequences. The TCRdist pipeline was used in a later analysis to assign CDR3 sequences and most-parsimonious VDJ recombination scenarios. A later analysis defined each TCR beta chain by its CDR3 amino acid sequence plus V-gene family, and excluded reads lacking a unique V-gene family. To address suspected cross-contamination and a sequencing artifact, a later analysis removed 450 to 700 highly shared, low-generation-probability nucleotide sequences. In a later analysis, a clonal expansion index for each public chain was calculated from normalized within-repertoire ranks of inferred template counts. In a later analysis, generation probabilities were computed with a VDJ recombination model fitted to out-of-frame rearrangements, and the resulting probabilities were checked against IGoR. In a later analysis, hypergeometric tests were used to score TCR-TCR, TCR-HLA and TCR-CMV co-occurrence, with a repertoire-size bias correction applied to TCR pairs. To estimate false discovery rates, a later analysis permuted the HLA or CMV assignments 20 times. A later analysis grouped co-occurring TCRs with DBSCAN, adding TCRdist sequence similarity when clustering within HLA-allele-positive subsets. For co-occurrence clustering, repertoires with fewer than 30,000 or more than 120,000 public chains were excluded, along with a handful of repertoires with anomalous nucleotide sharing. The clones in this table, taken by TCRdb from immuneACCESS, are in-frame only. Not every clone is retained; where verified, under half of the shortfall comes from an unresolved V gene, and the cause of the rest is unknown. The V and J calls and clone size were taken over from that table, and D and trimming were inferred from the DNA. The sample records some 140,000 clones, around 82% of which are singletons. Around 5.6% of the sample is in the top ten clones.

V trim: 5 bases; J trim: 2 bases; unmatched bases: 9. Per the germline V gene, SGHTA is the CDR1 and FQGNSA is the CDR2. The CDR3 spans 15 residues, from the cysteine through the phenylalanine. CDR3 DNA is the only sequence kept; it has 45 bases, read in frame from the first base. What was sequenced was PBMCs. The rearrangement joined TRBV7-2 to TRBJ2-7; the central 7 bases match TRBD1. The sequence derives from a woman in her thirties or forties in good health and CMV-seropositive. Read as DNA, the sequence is TGTGCCAGCAGCGCTGGACAGGTCCAGACCTACGAGCAGTACTTC. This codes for CASSAGQVQTYEQYF.